One sample yielded the 28 T cell receptor beta chains listed below, sequenced in a study of technical replicates of blood from several donors. The protocol was immunoSEQ multiplex PCR, while the TCRdb copy is restricted to in-frame clones and leaves out a portion. The sample holds 65,000 to 85,000 clones; more than 95% are singletons and the top ten take more than 0.12%. The sample was T cells isolated from PBMCs. These receptors were obtained from a human donor in good health.

This chain uses TRBV5-1 with TRBJ1-4; 10 bases match TRBD1. Germline V CDR1 and CDR2: SGHRS, YFSETQ. The length of the CDR3 is 15 residues. Losses at the gene ends were 4 bases for V and 5 bases for J; bases not matched to a gene: 5. The CDR3 nucleotides are TGCGCCAGCAGCCCAGGGACAGGGGAGAATGAAAAACTGTTTTTT. It yields the protein CASSPGTGENEKLFF.

The genes are TRBV28 and TRBJ2-5, with 7 bases lining up with TRBD2. In germline, CDR1 is MDHEN, CDR2 SYDVKM. J gave up 4 bases and V 3 bases, and 2 bases lay outside the gene matches. CDR3 length: 13 residues. The CDR3 nucleotides read TGTGCCAGCAGTTTGACTAGCCGAGAGACCCAGTACTTC. Its protein product is CASSLTSRETQYF.

V and J are TRBV7-9 and TRBJ2-7; 7 nucleotides line up with TRBD1. Germline assignment: CDR1 SEHNR and CDR2 FQNEAQ (reference sequence). The junction had 11 bases not matched to a gene; V was cut back by 8 bases and J by 4 bases. The CDR3 runs 14 residues. CDR3 DNA sequence: TGTGCCAGCCACAGGACAGGTGACGGTTACGAGCAGTACTTC. It specifies CASHRTGDGYEQYF.

The genes are TRBV10-2 and TRBJ2-7; D gene unclear. V lost 7 bases and J 12 bases, leaving 34 bases between the germline ends. The CDR3 has 17 residues. Germline values: CDR1 WSHSY, CDR2 SAAADI. The CDR3 sequence: CASTPGDRVLEMATLYF. In DNA form, the CDR3 reads TGCGCCAGCACCCCTGGCGATCGGGTTTTAGAGATGGCGACTTTGTACTTC.

The chain employs TRBV14 and TRBJ2-3; D perhaps matches TRBD1 (5 bases). Trimming removed 4 bases from V and 6 bases from J, with 17 bases in between. CDR1 SGHDN and CDR2 FVKESK come from the germline V gene. The CDR3 has 15 amino acids. The CDR3 spells CASSLFTGARDTQYF. The DNA for the CDR3 is TGTGCCAGCAGCCTTTTCACTGGGGCCCGGGATACGCAGTATTTT.

The chain uses TRBV7-9 and TRBJ2-7; a weak D match, TRBD1 (5 bases). Germline assignment: CDR1 SEHNR and CDR2 FQNEAQ (reference sequence). The CDR3 length is 12 residues. V was cut by 6 bases and J by 7 bases, with 13 bases left in between. The CDR3 coding sequence is TGTGCCAGCAGGAAAGGGGCGGCAGAGCAGTACTTC. Translated, it gives CASRKGAAEQYF.

As DNA, the CDR3 is TGTGCCAGCAGCTTAGGTCGTACTTACAATGAGCAGTTCTTC. The encoded protein is CASSLGRTYNEQFF. The V call is TRBV7-9, the J call TRBJ2-1; D not resolved. The V gene lost 1 base and the J gene lost 4 bases, with 8 bases spanning the gap. The CDR3 is 14 residues long. From germline, CDR1 is SEHNR and CDR2 FQNEAQ (reference sequence).

This chain joins TRBV5-1 and TRBJ1-4, with TRBD1 as a possible D gene (5 bases). The CDR3 spans 14 residues. Trimming removed 2 bases from V and 0 bases from J, with 5 bases in between. The germline V gene has CDR1 SGHRS and CDR2 YFSETQ. The CDR3 sequence is CASSLQATNEKLFF. DNA of the CDR3: TGCGCCAGCAGCTTACAGGCAACTAATGAAAAACTGTTTTTT.

The V gene is TRBV27, the J gene TRBJ2-7; weak D call: TRBD1 (6 bases). V lost 6 bases to trimming and J lost 2 bases, with 11 bases between them. The CDR3 covers 13 residues. Germline CDR1 MNHEY, CDR2 SMNVEV (reference sequence). CDR3 residues: CASSDRPPYEQYF. CDR3 in DNA: TGTGCCAGCAGCGACAGGCCCCCCTACGAGCAGTACTTC.

This chain joins TRBV7-3 and TRBJ2-5; 7 bases are shared with TRBD1. This CDR3 has 16 residues. Trimming at V came to 1 base and at J to 4 bases, leaving 9 bases not matched to a gene. The germline V gene encodes CDR1 SGHTA and CDR2 FQGTGA. The CDR3 bases are TGTGCCAGCAGCTTAATCGGTCAGGGGGTGGGAGAGACCCAGTACTTC. It is translated as CASSLIGQGVGETQYF.

This chain joins TRBV6-5 and TRBJ2-1; 8 bases are a match to TRBD2. This CDR3 has 13 amino acids. Germline CDR1 is MNHEY and CDR2 is SVGAGI. V lost 7 bases and J lost 9; bases outside the gene matches: 8. In DNA, the CDR3 is TGTGCCAGCATAGGTCGGGGGGGCAGTGAGCAGTTCTTC. It is translated as CASIGRGGSEQFF.

The gene calls are TRBV29-1 and TRBJ1-5; the match to TRBD1 covers 9 bases. Germline trimming cut 7 bases from V and 5 bases from J; bases unmatched to any gene: 6. CDR1 is SQVTM, CDR2 ANQGSEA, per germline. The CDR3 totals 13 residues. This CDR3 reads CSASRDRDQPQHF. DNA of the CDR3: TGCAGCGCCTCCCGGGACAGGGATCAGCCCCAGCATTTT.

The chain uses TRBV10-3 and TRBJ1-4; the match to TRBD1 covers 7 bases. This CDR3 has 15 amino acids. Germline CDR1 ENHRY, CDR2 SYGVKD. Trimming cost V 4 bases and J 2 bases; bases outside gene matches: 4. The CDR3 coding sequence is TGTGCCATCAGTGTATCGACAGGGACTAATGAAAAACTGTTTTTT. It translates to CAISVSTGTNEKLFF.

The rearrangement links TRBV5-1 to TRBJ2-2, with D hard to call. Looked up from germline, CDR1 is SGHRS and CDR2 is YFSETQ. CDR3 length equals 15 residues. V lost 4 bases, J lost 2 bases, and 12 bases lay in between. For the CDR3, the DNA is TGCGCCAGCAGCCCCCTCGGCGGAAACACCGGGGAGCTGTTTTTT. Translated: CASSPLGGNTGELFF.

This clone was observed a handful of times. The chain is built from TRBV5-4 and TRBJ2-1, with D hard to call. The CDR3 has 12 residues. Germline-derived CDR1 and CDR2 are SGHNT and YYREEE (reference sequence). V was trimmed by 4 bases and J by 3 bases, leaving 5 bases between them. CDR3 sequence reads: CASSLDYNEQFF. For the CDR3, the DNA is TGTGCCAGCAGCCTAGACTACAATGAGCAGTTCTTC.

The chain carries TRBV28 and TRBJ1-4; maybe TRBD1 (5 bases). The CDR3 totals 15 residues. V dropped 6 bases and J dropped 1 base, with 12 bases sitting between them. Germline V gives CDR1 MDHEN, CDR2 SYDVKM. The DNA for the CDR3 is TGTGCCAGCAGCCAAGTCGGGGGAACTAATGAAAAACTGTTTTTT. This codes for CASSQVGGTNEKLFF.

CDR3 in amino acids: CASSVLAGGGDTQYF. For the CDR3, the DNA is TGCGCCAGCAGTGTCCTAGCGGGAGGTGGGGATACGCAGTATTTT. V and J are TRBV10-2 and TRBJ2-3; TRBD2 matches at 11 bases. The germline V gene has CDR1 WSHSY and CDR2 SAAADI. Germline trimming cut 4 bases from V and 6 bases from J; bases unmatched to any gene: 6. The CDR3 is made up of 15 amino acids.

The chain links TRBV20-1 to TRBJ1-1; D is uncertain. Germline V gene sequence: CDR1 DFQATT, CDR2 SNEGSKA (reference sequence). CDR3 size: 11 residues. The V and J ends lost 6 bases and 2 bases respectively, with 7 bases between them. The CDR3 loop is CSAPLNTEAFF. For the CDR3, the DNA is TGCAGTGCCCCTCTTAACACTGAAGCTTTCTTT.

The chain is built from TRBV18 and TRBJ1-1; D is undetermined. Deletions cut 4 bases from V and 3 bases from J, with 12 bases between. The CDR3 totals 14 residues. CDR1 KGHSH and CDR2 LQKENI come from the germline V gene. This CDR3 is CASSLTAGDTEAFF. In DNA, the CDR3 is TGTGCCAGCTCACTCACAGCGGGAGACACTGAAGCTTTCTTT.

The V and J genes are TRBV7-2 and TRBJ2-7, with D possibly being TRBD2 (6 bases). This CDR3 region has 16 residues. Trimming cost V 0 bases and J 3 bases, with 15 bases left between them. The germline gives CDR1 SGHTA, CDR2 FQGNSA. The DNA for the CDR3 is TGTGCCAGCAGCTTAGCGCTAGCGTCCCACCTCTACGAGCAGTACTTC. It encodes CASSLALASHLYEQYF.

The V call is TRBV7-9, the J call TRBJ2-1; TRBD2 is a possible D gene (6 bases). Trimming pared 1 base from V and 3 bases from J, leaving 13 bases between. The CDR3 has 16 amino acids. Germline V gene sequence: CDR1 SEHNR, CDR2 FQNEAQ (reference sequence). The chain's CDR3 is CASSLGAGNYYNEQFF. CDR3 DNA: TGTGCCAGCAGCTTAGGTGCGGGAAACTACTACAATGAGCAGTTCTTC.

The gene calls are TRBV14 and TRBJ2-3; TRBD2 matches 11 bases. From germline, CDR1 is SGHDN and CDR2 FVKESK. The CDR3 has 17 residues. V shed 4 bases and J 2 bases; nucleotides not matched to a gene: 8. The DNA for the CDR3 is TGTGCCAGCAGCCCGGGACTAGCGGACGACCACACAGATACGCAGTATTTT. It yields the protein CASSPGLADDHTDTQYF.

CDR3 bases: TGTGCCAGCAGCTCCAACCCGGCTAGCGGGGGGGGCTACAATGAGCAGTTCTTC. Encoded protein: CASSSNPASGGGYNEQFF. The gene calls are TRBV7-2 and TRBJ2-1, with 12 positions matching TRBD2. Germline CDR1 and CDR2: SGHTA and FQGNSA. CDR3 length: 18 amino acids. J gave up 3 bases and V 4 bases, and 10 bases lay outside the gene matches.

The V call is TRBV6-5, the J call TRBJ2-1; D is perhaps TRBD2 (5 bases). Germline V gene sequence: CDR1 MNHEY, CDR2 SVGAGI. This CDR3 spans 12 amino acids. V was trimmed by 5 bases and J by 4 bases, leaving 6 bases between them. The CDR3 loop reads CASSRGYNEQFF. The CDR3 nucleotides are TGTGCCAGCAGTCGGGGATACAATGAGCAGTTCTTC.

This clone appeared a single time. The V and J genes are TRBV6-1 and TRBJ1-5, with 9 bases fitting TRBD1. V lost 4 bases to trimming and J lost 3 bases; unmatched junction nucleotides: 7. The CDR3 spans 16 residues. Germline V CDR1 and CDR2: MNHNS, SASEGT. CDR3 in amino acids: CASSVGGQGFNQPQHF. The DNA for the CDR3 is TGTGCCAGCAGTGTTGGGGGACAGGGCTTCAATCAGCCCCAGCATTTT.

The chain has TRBV5-1 and TRBJ2-2; 12 bases align to TRBD2. The CDR3 is 18 amino acids. Germline CDR1 reads SGHRS; CDR2 reads YFSETQ. Germline trimming cut 0 bases from V and 3 bases from J; bases unmatched to any gene: 6. The CDR3, as DNA: TGCGCCAGCAGCTTGGAGGCTAGCGGGGGGGCCGACACCGGGGAGCTGTTTTTT. As protein: CASSLEASGGADTGELFF.

The chain has TRBV4-1 and TRBJ1-2, with no clear D. With 1 base removed from V and 7 bases from J, the gap between germline ends came to 19 bases. The germline V gene has CDR1 MGHRA and CDR2 YSYEKL. The CDR3 spans 16 residues. CDR3 DNA: TGCGCCAGCAGCCAAGCCCAAGGCGGAGACGCCTCTGGCTACACCTTC. It is translated as CASSQAQGGDASGYTF.

The V call is TRBV11-3, the J call TRBJ2-1; D is perhaps TRBD2 (5 bases). Germline V CDR1 and CDR2: SGHNT, YENEEA. Trimming took off 0 bases at V and 15 bases at J, with 18 bases between the two ends. This CDR3 spans 14 amino acids. The DNA for the CDR3 is TGTGCCAGCAGCTTAGATCCTAGGACTCGATTACGGTTCTTC. Encoded protein: CASSLDPRTRLRFF. The variable domain in full, completed from reference TRBV11-3 and TRBJ2-1, reads EAGVVQSPRYKIIEKKQPVAFWCNPISGHNTLYWYLQNLGQGPELLIRYENEEAVDDSQLPKDRFSAERLKGVDSTLKIQPAELGDSAVYLCASSLDPRTRLRFFGPGTRLTVL.